This TCR beta chain derives from a study of molecular identifiers for immune sequencing clone quantification. Study observations and caveats: Clonotypes topping 20 RNA copies carried over 97% of effector molecules but under 1% of naive ones.

Naive CD8 T cells were FACS-sorted by CD8+CD4-CCR7+CD45RA+ markers. This clonotype was found many times. Its antigen is undetermined. CDR1 MNHNY and CDR2 SVGAGI come from the germline V gene (reference sequence). This CDR3 has 15 residues. Trimming cost V 6 bases and J 2 bases, with 15 bases left between them. Bulk libraries came from a prior protocol with listed TCR primers. TCRdb independently ran MiXCR on the PCR reads; one entry per CDR3 protein. The table has about 320,000 distinct CDR3 sequences, 24% seen once. The receptor comes from a human donor in good health. Some libraries in this study had Jurkat cell RNA spiked in. Material for sequencing was naive CD8+ T cells from blood, with Jurkat cell RNA spiked in. Subset reported: FACS-sorted CD8+CD4-CCR7+CD45RA+ naive T cells. The chain has TRBV6-6 and TRBJ2-3; D gene uncertain. CDR3 in amino acids: CASSSTPKITDTQYF. CDR3 coding DNA: TGTGCCAGCAGCAGTACCCCAAAAATCACAGATACGCAGTATTTT.